These T cell receptor beta chains were read from a single sample in a study of identical twins. TCRdb independently ran MiXCR on the 5' RACE reads; one entry per CDR3 protein. The sample yields about 690,000 distinct CDR3 sequences, around 6% seen once. The sample consisted of naive T cells sorted from blood. All receptors come from a man in his late teens or twenties in good health. The CDR3 runs from the conserved cysteine through the conserved F or W. D genes are given only for firm matches. Not every row has a clone size; where given, it reads once, few, many or a size class.

TRBV11-2	TRBJ2-2	few	-	CASSLGARTGELFF	TGTGCCAGCAGCCTGGGAGCTAGGACCGGGGAGCTGTTTTTT
TRBV9	TRBJ2-5	many	-	CASSPAGETQYF	TGTGCCAGCAGCCCCGCGGGGGAGACCCAGTACTTC
TRBV12-5	TRBJ2-1	-	TRBD1	CASGLGTGVWNEQFF	TGTGCTAGTGGCCTCGGGACAGGGGTGTGGAATGAGCAGTTCTTC
TRBV6-1	TRBJ1-1	many	-	CASSRYGNTEAFF	TGTGCCAGCAGTCGCTACGGGAACACTGAAGCTTTCTTT
TRBV6-1	TRBJ2-3	few	TRBD2	CASNNGTSGSTDTQYF	TGTGCCAGCAATAACGGGACTAGCGGAAGCACAGATACGCAGTATTTT
TRBV5-6	TRBJ2-2	once	-	CASSSFQGGLFF	TGTGCCAGCAGCTCCTTCCAGGGTGGGCTGTTTTTT
TRBV7-9	TRBJ1-1	few	-	CASTPTRGDTEAFF	TGTGCCAGCACCCCCACCCGGGGAGACACTGAAGCTTTCTTT
TRBV20-1	TRBJ2-7	few	TRBD1	CSARDGTGSGYEQYF	TGCAGTGCTAGAGACGGGACAGGGAGCGGATACGAGCAGTACTTC
TRBV6-1	TRBJ2-2	few	-	CASSPYSTGELFF	TGTGCCAGCAGCCCCTATAGCACCGGGGAGCTGTTTTTT
TRBV7-3	TRBJ2-7	few	TRBD2	CASSLTGLADNSYEQYF	TGTGCCAGCAGCTTGACGGGACTAGCGGACAACTCCTACGAGCAGTACTTC
TRBV5-1	TRBJ2-3	many	-	CASSLGAPSTDTQYF	TGCGCCAGCAGCTTGGGAGCGCCTAGCACAGATACGCAGTATTTT
TRBV28	TRBJ2-5	many	TRBD2	CASSLSGGLAQTQYF	TGTGCCAGCAGTTTATCAGGGGGACTAGCGCAGACCCAGTACTTC
TRBV4-1	TRBJ2-5	many	-	CASSQASGTQYF	TGCGCCAGCAGCCAAGCGTCAGGGACCCAGTACTTC
TRBV15	TRBJ2-2	many	-	CATSREGVGELFF	TGTGCCACCAGCAGAGAGGGAGTCGGGGAGCTGTTTTTT
TRBV20-1	TRBJ1-1	many	-	CSAVPSTGPWTEAFF	TGCAGTGCTGTACCTTCGACGGGCCCTTGGACTGAAGCTTTCTTT
TRBV7-6	TRBJ2-1	many	TRBD2	CASSETSGSIGNEQFF	TGTGCCAGCAGCGAAACTAGCGGGAGTATTGGAAATGAGCAGTTCTTC
TRBV10-3	TRBJ2-2	few	-	CAISDLGQDGSGELFF	TGTGCCATCAGTGACCTCGGCCAGGATGGGTCCGGGGAGCTGTTTTTT
TRBV7-8	TRBJ2-1	few	-	CASSLGGVWNEQFF	TGTGCCAGCAGCTTAGGAGGAGTTTGGAATGAGCAGTTCTTC
TRBV20-1	TRBJ2-3	many	-	CSATTGTSTDTQYF	TGCAGTGCTACCACAGGAACTAGCACAGATACGCAGTATTTT
TRBV15	TRBJ2-3	-	TRBD2	CATSLGLAGRASTDTQYF	TGTGCCACCAGCCTTGGACTAGCGGGACGGGCTAGCACAGATACGCAGTATTTT
TRBV20-1	TRBJ2-3	few	-	CSARPEGLGGWGSTDTQYF	TGCAGTGCTAGACCCGAGGGCTTGGGAGGCTGGGGGAGCACAGATACGCAGTATTTT
TRBV5-1	TRBJ1-5	many	TRBD1	CASSPGTVSNQPQHF	TGCGCCAGCAGCCCCGGGACAGTCAGCAATCAGCCCCAGCATTTT
TRBV30	TRBJ2-1	many	TRBD2	CAWSLGLAGWDNEQFF	TGTGCCTGGAGTCTGGGACTAGCGGGATGGGACAATGAGCAGTTCTTC
TRBV12-3/TRBV12-4	TRBJ1-3	many	-	CAGRLSSGNTIYF	TGTGCCGGAAGATTAAGCTCTGGAAACACCATATATTTT
TRBV12-3/TRBV12-4	TRBJ1-1	-	-	CASSSPAETEAFF	TGTGCCAGCAGTTCCCCGGCCGAAACTGAAGCTTTCTTT
TRBV7-8	TRBJ1-2	many	-	CASSLDKGLAYGYTF	TGTGCCAGCAGCTTAGATAAGGGACTGGCCTATGGCTACACCTTC
TRBV20-1	TRBJ1-5	few	-	CSASGPHGDSNQPQHF	TGCAGTGCTAGTGGGCCCCATGGAGATAGCAATCAGCCCCAGCATTTT
TRBV27	TRBJ2-1	-	-	CASGFQSDFPGRNEQFF	TGTGCCAGCGGATTTCAGTCGGACTTCCCGGGGAGGAATGAGCAGTTCTTC
TRBV10-2	TRBJ1-3	many	-	CATSGYSGNTIYF	TGCGCCACCAGCGGATACTCTGGAAACACCATATATTTT
TRBV20-1	TRBJ2-4	few	-	CSARDLNWSSGENIQYF	TGCAGTGCTAGAGACCTAAACTGGAGTAGCGGAGAAAACATTCAGTACTTC
TRBV6-1	TRBJ2-1	many	-	CASKKESSYNEQFF	TGTGCCAGCAAGAAGGAGAGCTCCTACAATGAGCAGTTCTTC
TRBV9	TRBJ2-3	many	-	CASSVEGGDPDTQYF	TGTGCCAGCAGCGTAGAAGGTGGGGACCCAGATACGCAGTATTTT
TRBV7-9	TRBJ1-1	many	-	CASSLETNTEAFF	TGTGCCAGCAGCTTAGAGACAAACACTGAAGCTTTCTTT
TRBV6-5	TRBJ2-5	many	-	CASSLKGAQYF	TGTGCCAGCAGTTTGAAGGGGGCCCAGTACTTC
TRBV5-1	TRBJ2-7	few	-	CASSLDLQSEQYF	TGCGCCAGCAGCTTGGACCTCCAAAGCGAGCAGTACTTC
TRBV28	TRBJ2-3	few	TRBD2	CASSPSWASGTTDTQYF	TGTGCCAGCAGTCCATCATGGGCTAGCGGGACCACAGATACGCAGTATTTT
TRBV5-1	TRBJ2-2	many	TRBD2	CASSLDSSGSSGELFF	TGCGCCAGCAGCTTGGATTCTAGCGGGAGCAGCGGGGAGCTGTTTTTT
TRBV5-1	TRBJ2-3	-	-	CASSLNGRGDTQYF	TGCGCCAGCAGCTTGAACGGGAGAGGAGATACGCAGTATTTT
TRBV12-3/TRBV12-4	TRBJ1-5	many	TRBD1	CASSLGTGLGPQHF	TGTGCCAGCAGTTTAGGGACAGGTCTGGGACCCCAGCATTTT
TRBV7-2	TRBJ2-2	few	-	CASSLGLVYTGELFF	TGTGCCAGCAGCTTAGGACTAGTGTACACCGGGGAGCTGTTTTTT
TRBV12-3/TRBV12-4	TRBJ2-2	many	-	CASSTRTDIMNTGELFF	TGTGCCAGCAGTACTCGGACGGACATCATGAACACCGGGGAGCTGTTTTTT
TRBV19	TRBJ1-5	few	TRBD1	CASSISGTGWDQPQHF	TGTGCCAGTAGTATTTCCGGGACAGGGTGGGATCAGCCCCAGCATTTT
TRBV20-1	TRBJ2-5	many	-	CSGTTTEQNLQETQYF	TGCAGTGGAACCACGACCGAGCAAAACCTACAAGAGACCCAGTACTTC
TRBV20-1	TRBJ2-3	-	-	CSARDRDKGTDTQYF	TGCAGTGCTAGAGATCGGGACAAAGGGACAGATACGCAGTATTTT
TRBV5-1	TRBJ2-1	many	-	CASSSDSGIQSPGYNEQFF	TGCGCCAGCAGCTCAGACTCCGGGATCCAAAGCCCGGGTTACAATGAGCAGTTCTTC
TRBV7-9	TRBJ2-3	few	-	CASSLATSPQTDTQYF	TGTGCCAGCAGCTTAGCAACTAGCCCCCAGACAGATACGCAGTATTTT
TRBV29-1	TRBJ2-3	many	-	CSVALKLADTQYF	TGCAGCGTTGCGCTGAAATTGGCAGATACGCAGTATTTT
TRBV25-1	TRBJ2-5	few	TRBD1	CASSESSTGWETQYF	TGTGCCAGCAGTGAGTCTTCGACAGGGTGGGAGACCCAGTACTTC
TRBV27	TRBJ2-1	many	-	CASSSSPLGYNEQFF	TGTGCCAGCAGTTCAAGCCCCCTTGGCTACAATGAGCAGTTCTTC
TRBV5-4	TRBJ2-1	few	-	CASSLQKNEQFF	TGTGCCAGCAGCCTCCAAAAGAATGAGCAGTTCTTC
TRBV21-1	TRBJ2-1	many	-	CASSKVGGGTYNEQFF	-
TRBV7-2	TRBJ2-3	many	TRBD2	CASKTTWGGGTDTQYF	TGTGCCAGCAAAACCACCTGGGGCGGGGGAACAGATACGCAGTATTTT
TRBV3-1	TRBJ2-2	many	-	CASSQDPVGGLNTGELFF	TGTGCCAGCAGCCAAGATCCAGTGGGGGGACTTAACACCGGGGAGCTGTTTTTT
TRBV5-1	TRBJ2-2	few	-	CASSLNPGANTGELFF	TGCGCCAGCAGCTTAAACCCGGGAGCGAACACCGGGGAGCTGTTTTTT